These 32 T cell receptor beta chains originate from one sample sequenced in a study of cytomegalovirus exposure and HLA in healthy donors. Use of 60 Vbeta and 13 Jbeta primers characterized the PCR. Assay: immunoSEQ multiplex PCR; the TCRdb copy retains only in-frame clones and omits some. In the table there are about 140,000 clones, about four fifths of which are singletons. The source material was PBMCs. Every receptor here comes from a man younger than 30 in good health and CMV-seropositive.

This rearrangement joins TRBV6-6 to TRBJ2-1; no clear D gene. Trimming cost V 4 bases and J 7 bases, with 17 bases left between them. This CDR3 is built from 15 residues. Germline V gene sequence: CDR1 MNHNY, CDR2 SVGAGI (reference sequence). In DNA form, the CDR3 reads TGTGCCAGCAGTTTTCCACAAAAACACGGGAATGAGCAGTTCTTC. Amino acid sequence: CASSFPQKHGNEQFF.

J is TRBJ1-4 and V is TRBV5-1; no clear D. V lost 7 bases and J 0 bases, leaving 10 bases between the germline ends. Germline assignment: CDR1 SGHRS and CDR2 YFSETQ. The CDR3 covers 14 residues. The DNA for the CDR3 is TGCGCCAGCCACGGGAGTGCAACTAATGAAAAACTGTTTTTT. Translated, it gives CASHGSATNEKLFF.

The chain employs TRBV7-6 and TRBJ1-1; D is perhaps TRBD1 (6 bases). Per germline, CDR1 SGHVS and CDR2 FNYEAQ. V lost 2 bases, J lost 5 bases, and 15 bases lay in between. CDR3 length: 15 residues. DNA for the CDR3: TGTGCCAGCAGCTTAATCCCCCCAGGGGATACTGAAGCTTTCTTT. This sequence encodes CASSLIPPGDTEAFF.

The V and J genes are TRBV6-6 and TRBJ2-5; D is possibly TRBD1 (5 bases). Germline values: CDR1 MNHNY, CDR2 SVGAGI (reference sequence). Trimming removed 6 bases at V and 5 bases at J, with 19 bases between. This CDR3 is 15 amino acids long. The CDR3 nucleotides read TGTGCCAGCAGCCCCCCCACAGGTCAGGTGGAGACCCAGTACTTC. This translates into CASSPPTGQVETQYF.

The CDR3 sequence: CASTSKVRRNTEAFF. The CDR3 DNA reads as TGTGCCAGTACGAGTAAGGTAAGGAGGAACACTGAAGCTTTCTTT. This chain joins TRBV19 and TRBJ1-1; D is unclear. The CDR3 loop spans 15 amino acids. Per germline, CDR1 LNHDA and CDR2 SQIVND (reference sequence). Trimming took off 7 bases at V and 1 base at J, with 16 bases between the two ends. The full variable domain, its missing parts supplied by reference TRBV19 and TRBJ1-1, is DGGITQSPKYLFRKEGQNVTLSCEQNLNHDAMYWYRQDPGQGLRLIYYSQIVNDFQKGDIAEGYSVSREKKESFPLTVTSAQKNPTAFYLCASTSKVRRNTEAFFGQGTRLTVV.

The rearrangement uses TRBV7-2 and TRBJ1-1; TRBD1 agrees at 11 bases. CDR1 SGHTA and CDR2 FQGNSA come from the germline V gene. J gave up 4 bases and V 5 bases, and 15 bases lay outside the gene matches. This CDR3 region has 18 residues. The DNA for the CDR3 is TGTGCCAGCAGCCCGAGACCACCGGGACAGGGGGATCTCACTGAAGCTTTCTTT. This sequence encodes CASSPRPPGQGDLTEAFF.

The gene calls are TRBV28 and TRBJ2-7; D may be TRBD2 (6 bases). The V gene's germline CDR1 is MDHEN and CDR2 SYDVKM. The V end was cut by 6 bases, the J end by 0 bases, with 12 bases between. The CDR3 has 14 residues. The CDR3 DNA follows: TGTGCCAGCAGCGCCCGGGAGCTCTCCTACGAGCAGTACTTC. Translating it yields CASSARELSYEQYF.

J is TRBJ2-1 and V is TRBV7-9; 11 nucleotides agree with TRBD2. Unmatched junction bases numbered 10, after V lost 5 bases and J lost 4 bases. There are 17 residues in the CDR3. Germline assignment: CDR1 SEHNR and CDR2 FQNEAQ (reference sequence). The CDR3 DNA is TGTGCCAGCAGCCCCCAGCGGACTAGCGGGTTTTACAATGAGCAGTTCTTC. Its translation: CASSPQRTSGFYNEQFF.

The chain uses TRBV25-1 and TRBJ1-6; D is uncertain. Trimming removed 4 bases at V and 6 bases at J, with 4 bases between. The CDR3 runs to 12 residues. Germline CDR1 MGHDK, CDR2 SYGVNS. The CDR3 reads CASSVINSPLHF. CDR3 nucleotides: TGTGCCAGCAGTGTCATTAATTCACCCCTCCACTTT.

The rearrangement uses TRBV6-1 and TRBJ1-3; D may be TRBD1 (6 bases). The CDR3 totals 16 residues. V lost 4 bases, J lost 0 bases, and 13 bases lay in between. CDR1 and CDR2 (germline): MNHNS, SASEGT. Here the CDR3 DNA reads TGTGCCAGCAGTGCCCGGGACACCAACTCTGGAAACACCATATATTTT. Its protein is CASSARDTNSGNTIYF.

The chain is built from TRBV5-8 and TRBJ1-5; weak D call: TRBD1 (6 bases). Looked up from germline, CDR1 is SGHTS and CDR2 is YDEGEE. V lost 1 base, J lost 9 bases, and 23 bases lay in between. This CDR3 is built from 17 residues. Here the CDR3 reads CASSLPHGGGGMRPQHF. The CDR3 DNA sequence: TGTGCCAGCAGCTTGCCCCACGGGGGAGGGGGAATGCGGCCCCAGCATTTT. The full variable domain, completed using reference TRBV5-8 and TRBJ1-5, is EAGVTQSPTHLIKTRGQQATLRCSPISGHTSVYWYQQALGLGLQFLLWYDEGEERNRGNFPPRFSGRQFPNYSSELNVNALELEDSALYLCASSLPHGGGGMRPQHFGDGTRLSIL.

The chain couples TRBV5-1 to TRBJ2-7; tentatively, D is TRBD2 (6 bases). With 4 bases removed from V and 6 bases from J, the gap between germline ends came to 11 bases. From germline, CDR1 is SGHRS and CDR2 YFSETQ. This CDR3 has 12 amino acids. The CDR3 nucleotides read TGCGCCAGCAGCAGTAGCGGCGCCGAGCAGTACTTC. This codes for CASSSSGAEQYF.

This chain links TRBV9 with TRBJ1-5; D is unclear. The CDR3 consists of 15 residues. The ends were cut back, 0 bases at V and 0 bases at J, with 7 bases in the middle. The germline CDR1 and CDR2 sequences are SGDLS and YYNGEE. The CDR3 protein is CASSVGLSSNQPQHF. The CDR3 bases are TGTGCCAGCAGCGTAGGGTTGAGTAGCAATCAGCCCCAGCATTTT.

The chain is built from TRBV28 and TRBJ1-4; no clear D. The germline gives CDR1 MDHEN, CDR2 SYDVKM. The length of the CDR3 is 16 residues. V lost 5 bases to trimming and J lost 6 bases, with 19 bases between them. DNA for the CDR3: TGTGCCAGCAGTCCCTTGGCAGGCCGGCTTGATGAAAAACTGTTTTTT. Translation: CASSPLAGRLDEKLFF.

The chain links TRBV27 to TRBJ1-1, with D uncertain. V gave up 4 bases and J gave up 1 base, with 7 bases separating them. The CDR3 runs 13 residues. Germline-derived CDR1 and CDR2 are MNHEY and SMNVEV (reference sequence). CDR3 in amino acids: CASSWSGNTEAFF. The CDR3, as DNA: TGTGCCAGCAGTTGGTCAGGGAACACTGAAGCTTTCTTT.

The rearrangement links TRBV4-1 to TRBJ1-4, with TRBD1 matching 7 bases. After removal of 5 bases from V and 8 bases from J, the junction contained 8 bases not matched to a gene. This CDR3 is 14 amino acids long. Germline assignment: CDR1 MGHRA and CDR2 YSYEKL. The CDR3 loop reads CASSDHRGDEKLFF. CDR3 coding DNA: TGCGCCAGCAGCGATCACAGGGGAGACGAAAAACTGTTTTTT.

Only a few counts were recorded for this clone. V gene TRBV6-5 combines with J gene TRBJ1-1; TRBD1 agrees at 10 bases. Germline V gives CDR1 MNHEY, CDR2 SVGAGI. V shed 2 bases and J 4 bases; nucleotides not matched to a gene: 4. The CDR3 is 15 amino acids. The CDR3 loop reads CASSYGGTGVTEAFF. The CDR3 DNA sequence: TGTGCCAGCAGTTACGGTGGGACAGGGGTCACTGAAGCTTTCTTT.

J is TRBJ1-1 and V is TRBV6-5; TRBD1 is a possible D gene (6 bases). The CDR3 has 12 residues. V lost 4 bases and J lost 8, with 11 bases in between. The V gene's germline CDR1 is MNHEY and CDR2 SVGAGI. The CDR3 protein is CASSSRTAEAFF. CDR3 sequence (DNA): TGTGCCAGCAGTTCTCGGACAGCAGAAGCTTTCTTT.

This clone was recorded a few times. The gene calls are TRBV5-5 and TRBJ2-7; a weak D match, TRBD1 (6 bases). V was trimmed by 6 bases and J by 2 bases, leaving 15 bases between them. The CDR3 spans 14 residues. From germline, CDR1 is SGHKS and CDR2 YYEKEE (reference sequence). CDR3 sequence (DNA): TGTGCCAGCATCCTAGTCGGGACAACCTACGAGCAGTACTTC. This codes for CASILVGTTYEQYF.

V gene TRBV7-2 combines with J gene TRBJ2-1, with D possibly matching TRBD2 (5 bases). The germline gives CDR1 SGHTA, CDR2 FQGNSA. This CDR3 is 14 amino acids long. V lost 5 bases and J 3 bases, leaving 11 bases between the germline ends. The CDR3 reads CASSLPGIYNEQFF. Here the CDR3 DNA reads TGTGCCAGCAGCCTCCCCGGGATCTACAATGAGCAGTTCTTC.

This chain uses TRBV5-1 with TRBJ1-5; 8 bases line up with TRBD1. CDR3 length equals 14 residues. With 4 bases clipped from V and 6 bases from J, the junction kept 6 bases outside the gene matches. Per germline, CDR1 SGHRS and CDR2 YFSETQ. The CDR3 reads CASSTGQGGQPQHF. DNA of the CDR3: TGCGCCAGCAGCACCGGACAGGGTGGTCAGCCCCAGCATTTT. Variable domain in full (rest from reference TRBV5-1 and TRBJ1-5): KAGVTQTPRYLIKTRGQQVTLSCSPISGHRSVSWYQQTPGQGLQFLFEYFSETQRNKGNFPGRFSGRQFSNSRSEMNVSTLELGDSALYLCASSTGQGGQPQHFGDGTRLSIL.

The CDR3 DNA follows: TGCGCCAGCAGTGAGTCTGGCAGGGTCTACGAGCAGTACTTC. Protein sequence: CASSESGRVYEQYF. The chain links TRBV10-2 to TRBJ2-7; D is perhaps TRBD1 (5 bases). V lost 0 bases and J lost 3, with 9 bases in between. The CDR3 is 14 amino acids. Per germline, CDR1 WSHSY and CDR2 SAAADI.

The chain joins TRBV28 to TRBJ2-3, with D possibly TRBD1 on 6 matching bases. V was trimmed by 7 bases and J by 4 bases, leaving 18 bases between them. The CDR3 loop spans 15 amino acids. The germline gives CDR1 MDHEN, CDR2 SYDVKM. CDR3 sequence (DNA): TGTGCCAGCATCTCCCGGGACACCATAGCAGATACGCAGTATTTT. Amino acid sequence: CASISRDTIADTQYF.

The chain has TRBV4-1 and TRBJ1-4; D might be TRBD1 (5 bases). The length of the CDR3 is 16 residues. The ends were cut back, 0 bases at V and 4 bases at J, with 12 bases in the middle. CDR1 and CDR2 (germline): MGHRA, YSYEKL. The CDR3 loop reads CASSQDPQGGNEKLFF. The DNA of the CDR3 is TGCGCCAGCAGCCAAGATCCCCAGGGCGGTAATGAAAAACTGTTTTTT.

The chain has TRBV4-1 and TRBJ2-7; D is possibly TRBD2 (5 bases). CDR3 length: 16 residues. Germline V lookup: CDR1 MGHRA, CDR2 YSYEKL. The V end lost 0 bases, the J end lost 0 bases, and 12 bases lay between the germline ends. The CDR3: CASSQDQKGSSYEQYF. The DNA for the CDR3 is TGCGCCAGCAGCCAAGATCAGAAAGGGAGCTCCTACGAGCAGTACTTC.

The chain couples TRBV30 to TRBJ1-1, with D unresolved. The V gene's germline CDR1 is GTSNPN and CDR2 SVGIG (reference sequence). Trimming stripped 6 bases from V and 0 bases from J, with 8 bases between. This CDR3 region has 12 residues. The CDR3 region has the DNA TGTGCCTGCTGTGAGATGAACACTGAAGCTTTCTTT. This gives the protein CACCEMNTEAFF. Supplemented by reference TRBV30 and TRBJ1-1, the full variable domain reads SQTIHQWPATLVQPVGSPLSLECTVEGTSNPNLYWYRQAAGRGLQLLFYSVGIGQISSEVPQNLSASRPQDRQFILSSKKLLLSDSGFYLCACCEMNTEAFFGQGTRLTVV.

The chain links TRBV4-1 to TRBJ2-7; D is uncertain. The CDR3 covers 14 residues. Per germline, CDR1 MGHRA and CDR2 YSYEKL. Trimming pared 1 base from V and 2 bases from J, leaving 9 bases between. Written as DNA, the CDR3 is TGCGCCAGCAGCCAAGGAGTCTCTACCTACGAGCAGTACTTC. Protein: CASSQGVSTYEQYF.

This sequence joins TRBV2 and TRBJ1-1, with a possible D match to TRBD1 (5 bases). This CDR3 is built from 13 residues. Germline-derived CDR1 and CDR2 are SNHLY and FYNNEI. Between the trimmed V and J ends, which lost 4 bases and 6 bases, there was a span of 12 bases. DNA of the CDR3: TGTGCCAGCAGTGGCGGGGGGTTCGCTGAAGCTTTCTTT. Translating it yields CASSGGGFAEAFF.

This chain joins TRBV7-8 and TRBJ2-3, with a possible D match to TRBD2 (5 bases). CDR1 is SGHVS and CDR2 is FQNEAQ in the germline V gene. Between the trimmed V and J ends, which lost 1 base and 4 bases, there was a span of 15 bases. CDR3 length: 16 amino acids. The CDR3 DNA reads as TGTGCCAGCAGCTTAGACACTCGGGGAAGGGCAGATACGCAGTATTTT. This encodes CASSLDTRGRADTQYF.

The chain joins TRBV28 to TRBJ1-5; D not resolved. Per germline, CDR1 MDHEN and CDR2 SYDVKM. V lost 5 bases and J 6 bases, leaving 20 bases between the germline ends. The CDR3 consists of 16 residues. CDR3 amino acids: CASSPPGYTWGQPQHF. The CDR3 coding sequence is TGTGCCAGCAGTCCCCCGGGGTATACGTGGGGTCAGCCCCAGCATTTT.

This clone was seen once. The rearrangement links TRBV28 to TRBJ2-3; 9 positions agree with TRBD2. Trimming at V came to 4 bases and at J to 2 bases, leaving 4 bases not matched to a gene. The CDR3 spans 15 residues. Per the germline V gene, CDR1 is MDHEN and CDR2 is SYDVKM. CDR3 sequence reads: CASSSLAGPTDTQYF. CDR3 DNA: TGTGCCAGCAGTTCTCTAGCGGGACCCACAGATACGCAGTATTTT.

This chain connects TRBV12-5 to TRBJ2-1; maybe TRBD2 (5 bases). Trimming pared 1 base from V and 7 bases from J, leaving 8 bases between. This CDR3 has 13 amino acids. Germline V lookup: CDR1 LGHNT, CDR2 FRNRAP. The CDR3 spells CASGLAGWNEQFF. DNA for the CDR3: TGTGCTAGTGGTTTGGCGGGGTGGAATGAGCAGTTCTTC.